This T cell receptor (beta chain) was found in a study of blood T cell repertoires in COVID-19. Data came from immunoSEQ multiplex PCR; TCRdb stores just in-frame clones and leaves some out. The table includes about 170,000 clones, about 85% detected once. CDR3 length: 13 residues. Unmatched junction bases numbered 6, after V lost 3 bases and J lost 10 bases. Germline CDR1 reads SGHRS; CDR2 reads YFSETQ. This sequence was found in a man aged 55 to 69 who had recovered from COVID-19. Material for sequencing was peripheral blood. V usage is TRBV5-1 and J usage is TRBJ1-2; TRBD1 matches 10 bases. The CDR3 bases are TGCGCCAGCAGCTCCCGGGACAGGGGTGACTACACCTTC. It specifies CASSSRDRGDYTF.